This T cell receptor (beta chain) emerged from a study of T-cell memory formation after mild COVID-19. Study observations and caveats: Later expanders leaned CD4+, whereas clones that contracted between day 15 and 85 were balanced CD4/CD8. Confirmation was lacking for SARS-CoV-2 specificity of second-wave clones that peaked on day 37.

About this clonotype: Its antigen remains unknown.

The V gene end was trimmed by 2 bases and the J gene end by 2 bases; junction bases not matched to a gene: 0. Per the germline V gene, CDR1 is MNHNS and CDR2 is SASEGT. The CDR3 has 15 residues. TCRdb reanalysed the 5' RACE reads using MiXCR and keeps one entry per CDR3 protein. The sample has roughly 12,000 distinct CDR3 sequences, approximately 14% seen once. Specimen: PBMCs or a T cell subset sorted from them (not recorded which). The sequence came from a young man who had mild COVID-19 (a few samples of this study predate the infection). Cell type and time point are not known. The V gene is TRBV6-1, the J gene TRBJ2-5, with 12 bases aligning to TRBD2. The CDR3 reads CASSELAGGQETQYF. The CDR3 DNA reads as TGTGCCAGCAGTGAACTAGCGGGGGGGCAAGAGACCCAGTACTTC.